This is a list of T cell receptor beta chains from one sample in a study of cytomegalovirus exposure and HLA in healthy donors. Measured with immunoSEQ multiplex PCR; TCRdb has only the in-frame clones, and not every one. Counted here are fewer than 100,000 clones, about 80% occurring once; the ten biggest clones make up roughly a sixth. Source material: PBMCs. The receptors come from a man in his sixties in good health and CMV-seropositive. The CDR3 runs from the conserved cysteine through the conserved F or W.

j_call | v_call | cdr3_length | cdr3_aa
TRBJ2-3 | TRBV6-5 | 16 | CASSYSGTGGADTQYF
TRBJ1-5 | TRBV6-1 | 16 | CASSEMGQGSYQPQHF
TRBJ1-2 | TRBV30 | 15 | CAWSTFAAVGYGYTF
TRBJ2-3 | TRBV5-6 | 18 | CASSFTSGGVLSTDTQYF
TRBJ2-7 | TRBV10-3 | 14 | CAISEGTGPHEQYF
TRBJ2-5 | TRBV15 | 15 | CATSRDWDRDETQYF
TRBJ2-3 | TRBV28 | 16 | CASSSPPGGGQDTQYF
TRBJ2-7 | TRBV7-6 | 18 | CASSPTGGSSGLGYEQYF
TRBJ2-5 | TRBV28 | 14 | CASSSTGGRETQYF
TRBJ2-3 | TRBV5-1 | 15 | CASSLEAGGLGSQYF
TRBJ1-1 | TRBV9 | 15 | CASSPRTERNFKAFF
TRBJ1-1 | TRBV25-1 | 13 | CASSEGGRTEAFF
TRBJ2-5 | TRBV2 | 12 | CASSDRVETQYF
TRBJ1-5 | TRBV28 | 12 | CASSFRDQPQHF
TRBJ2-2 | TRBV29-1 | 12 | CSVTGGTGELFF
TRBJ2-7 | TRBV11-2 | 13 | CASSLDLGNEQYF
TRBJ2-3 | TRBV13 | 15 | CASSFGTGMTDTQYF
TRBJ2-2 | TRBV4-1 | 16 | CASSQGTGGNTGELFF
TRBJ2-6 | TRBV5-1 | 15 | CANSPTGTGANVLTF
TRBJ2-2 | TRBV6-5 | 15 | CASMVGLAFGGELFF
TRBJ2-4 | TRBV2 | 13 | CASSVEGANIQYF
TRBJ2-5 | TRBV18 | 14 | CASSLLATQETQYF
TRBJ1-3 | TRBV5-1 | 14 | CASSVGTAGNTIYF
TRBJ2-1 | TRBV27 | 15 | CASSLRGSRGNEQFF
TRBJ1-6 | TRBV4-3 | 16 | CASSQVIGAMDSPLHF
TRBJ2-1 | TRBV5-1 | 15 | CASSSAGTRGNEQFF
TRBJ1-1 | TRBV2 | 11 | CASKGSERNLF
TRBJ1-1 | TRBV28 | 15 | CASSLQGVGTTEAFF
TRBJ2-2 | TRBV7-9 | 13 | CASSLRVAGELFF
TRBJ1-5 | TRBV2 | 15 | CASSEGRDWRQPQHF
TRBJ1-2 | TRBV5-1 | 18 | CASSSGGKGFSVDYGYTF
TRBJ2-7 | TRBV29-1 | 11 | CSVEALTEQYF
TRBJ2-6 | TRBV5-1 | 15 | CASRQEVSGANVLTF
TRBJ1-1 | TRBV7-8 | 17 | CASSLATASIRGAEAFF
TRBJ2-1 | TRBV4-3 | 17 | CASSQQVWASSYNEQFF
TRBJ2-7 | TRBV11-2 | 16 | CASSLDQETGVYEQYF
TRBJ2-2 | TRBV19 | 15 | CASSIGPGYTGELFF
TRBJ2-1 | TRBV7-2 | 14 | CASSLEGGVSEQFF
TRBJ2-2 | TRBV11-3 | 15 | CASSPGGRNTGELFF
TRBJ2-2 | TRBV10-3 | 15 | CAISRDSQNTGELFF
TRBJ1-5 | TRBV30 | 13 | CAWSAGVYQPQHF
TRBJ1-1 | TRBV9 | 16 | CASSEGSSLGGTEAFF
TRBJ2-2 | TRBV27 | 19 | CASSLYIGTDYSNTGELFF
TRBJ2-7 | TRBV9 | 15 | CASSTPRQGADEQYF
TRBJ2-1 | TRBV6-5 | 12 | CASGDRVREEFF
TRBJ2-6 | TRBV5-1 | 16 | CASSLAGTGGANVLTF
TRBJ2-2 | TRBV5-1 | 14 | CASSPGGPTGELFF
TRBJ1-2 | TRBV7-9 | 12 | CASSLFVRGYTF
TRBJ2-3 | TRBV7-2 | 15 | CASSLVPGGADTQYF
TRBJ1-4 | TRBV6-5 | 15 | CASSRGDRGFEKLFF